This TCR beta chain was sequenced in a study of tumor-infiltrating lymphocytes in primary liver carcinoma. Total RNA amounting to 500 ng was the source from which TCR beta cDNA was made with a constant-region primer. Nested multiplex PCR, run for three rounds with slightly modified ARM-PCR, yielded TCR beta libraries. TCRdb recomputed calls from the multiplex PCR reads with MiXCR, one row per CDR3 protein. The data show a few hundred thousand distinct CDR3 sequences, roughly 60% seen once. Findings and limits, study-wide: Lower overlap was observed for tumor-adjacent and tumor-blood pairs relative to tumor region pairs. Relative to blood, tumors carried a significantly larger fraction of the repertoire in their top 250 clones (p = 0.039).

Unsorted whole blood yielded the blood RNA, and germline DNA was also extracted. Before the surgical procedure, four milliliters of peripheral blood were collected. Concerning this clonotype: Its antigen is unknown. A much larger clone is a single base away; this may be a read error.

The sequencing sample was made of peripheral blood. This TCR came from a woman under 40 with primary liver carcinoma and hepatitis B virus infection.

The CDR3: CASSLLAIYEQYF. The CDR3 DNA is TGTGCCAGCAGCTTGTTAGCGATCTACGAGCAGTACTTC. The chain uses TRBV5-6 and TRBJ2-7, with D perhaps matching TRBD2 (5 bases). Trimming removed 1 base from V and 3 bases from J, with 8 bases in between. This CDR3 spans 13 amino acids. CDR1 is SGHDT and CDR2 is YYEEEE in the germline V gene. The variable domain in full, with the rest retrieved from reference TRBV5-6 and TRBJ2-7, is DAGVTQSPTHLIKTRGQQVTLRCSPKSGHDTVSWYQQALGQGPQFIFQYYEEEERQRGNFPDRFSGHQFPNYSSELNVNALLLGDSALYLCASSLLAIYEQYFGPGTRLTVT.